The T cell receptor (beta chain) described here comes from a study of vaccination and CD4 T cells after COVID-19. Details on this clonotype: Antigen: not known.

The treatment was: roughly 10-day PBMC culture with coronavirus spike peptide pools or control peptides (ViraFEST assay). Cultured CD4+ T cell DNA was sequenced using the Oncomine TCR Beta short-read assay. TCRdb analysed the PCR reads with MiXCR anew, one entry per CDR3 protein. The table has 4,500 to 6,000 distinct CDR3 sequences, under 80% seen once. The ends were cut back, 4 bases at V and 3 bases at J, with 7 bases in the middle. Per the germline V gene, CDR1 is DFQATT and CDR2 is SNEGSKA (reference sequence). The CDR3 is 12 residues long. The clonotype originates from a human donor who had recovered from COVID-19. The specimen was CD4+ T cells from blood, cultured in vitro. The rearrangement links TRBV20-1 to TRBJ1-5; D is ambiguous. CDR3 in DNA: TGCAGTGCTACCAGATCCAATCAGCCCCAGCATTTT. Protein sequence: CSATRSNQPQHF.